The 11 T cell receptor beta chains below come from one sample, sequenced in a study of blood T cells in healthy people across ages. Primed by a sample-barcoded 5' primer and a J-beta primer mix, a second PCR proceeded for roughly 6 to 12 cycles. TCRdb independently ran MiXCR on the 5' RACE reads; one entry per CDR3 protein. The profile shows roughly 800,000 distinct CDR3 sequences, 58% of them singletons. Sequencing was carried out using blood. The receptors stem from a man aged 30 to 45 in good health.

The table lists this clonotype with a count of one. The chain couples TRBV4-2 to TRBJ2-4, with a weak D call TRBD2 (6 bases). The V gene's germline CDR1 is LGHNA and CDR2 YNFKEQ. Trimming took 1 base from V and 13 from J, leaving 17 bases between them. This CDR3 has 14 amino acids. CDR3 amino acids: CASSQGGSGEEQYF. The CDR3 coding sequence is TGTGCCAGCAGCCAAGGGGGTTCGGGGGAAGAGCAGTACTTC.

The rearrangement joins TRBV7-2 to TRBJ2-7, with 12 bases lining up with TRBD2. Germline assignment: CDR1 SGHTA and CDR2 FQGNSA. The CDR3 runs to 16 residues. V lost 5 bases to trimming and J lost 4 bases; unmatched junction nucleotides: 9. The CDR3 is CASSTSTSGSRYEQYF. In DNA, the CDR3 is TGTGCCAGCAGCACCTCGACTAGCGGGAGTCGGTACGAGCAGTACTTC.

The J gene is TRBJ2-1, the V gene TRBV28; D is unclear. The ends were cut back, 6 bases at V and 6 bases at J, with 6 bases in the middle. The CDR3 loop spans 11 amino acids. Germline V gives CDR1 MDHEN, CDR2 SYDVKM. CDR3 DNA: TGTGCCAGCAGCCAACCCAATGAGCAGTTCTTC. Its protein product is CASSQPNEQFF.

This clonotype was recorded a few times. The V gene is TRBV29-1, the J gene TRBJ2-6; no reliable D call. The germline V and J ends were trimmed by 2 bases and 4 bases, with 6 bases remaining between them. This CDR3 spans 13 amino acids. From germline, CDR1 is SQVTM and CDR2 ANQGSEA. CDR3 protein: CSVELLGANVLTF. The CDR3 coding sequence is TGCAGCGTTGAATTGTTGGGGGCCAACGTCCTGACTTTC.

V and J are TRBV25-1 and TRBJ2-1; 9 bases line up with TRBD2. The CDR3 contains 16 residues. CDR1 is MGHDK, CDR2 SYGVNS, per germline. Losses at the gene ends were 4 bases for V and 9 bases for J; bases not matched to a gene: 13. The CDR3 nucleotides read TGTGCCAGCAGTGTAGCGGGAGCCCCTCGGGTGGCTGAGCAGTTCTTC. It translates to CASSVAGAPRVAEQFF.

Points on this clonotype: The conserved phenylalanine or tryptophan normally closing the CDR3 is absent here, so this likely arose from a read error. The V and J genes are TRBV4-2 and TRBJ1-6, with TRBD1 matching over 9 bases. Looked up from germline, CDR1 is LGHNA and CDR2 is YNFKEQ. After removal of 3 bases from V and 13 bases from J, the junction contained 13 bases not matched to a gene. The CDR3 extends over 16 amino acids. CDR3: CASSQEARQGGWPLHS. CDR3 coding DNA: TGTGCCAGCAGCCAGGAGGCTAGACAGGGGGGTTGGCCCCTCCACTCT.

This clonotype was picked up one time. The chain combines TRBV12-3 or TRBV12-4 with TRBJ1-2; a possible D gene is TRBD1 (6 bases). CDR3 length: 14 residues. V lost 6 bases, J lost 1 base, and 12 bases lay in between. As DNA, the CDR3 is TGTGCCAGCAGCTCCAGACAGGTTAACTATGGCTACACCTTC. Its translation: CASSSRQVNYGYTF.

V is TRBV20-1 and J is TRBJ2-3; 7 bases are shared with TRBD2. CDR3 length: 14 amino acids. V dropped 0 bases and J dropped 1; count of bases not matched to a gene: 1. From germline, CDR1 is DFQATT and CDR2 SNEGSKA (reference sequence). CDR3 DNA sequence: TGCAGTGCTAGAGATGCGGGAGGCACAGATACGCAGTATTTT. Translation gives CSARDAGGTDTQYF.

The chain joins TRBV20-1 to TRBJ2-7; D call uncertain. With the DNA end fitting TRBJ2-5 better, the J assignment may be wrong. Germline values: CDR1 DFQATT, CDR2 SNEGSKA (reference sequence). CDR3 length equals 11 residues. CDR3 sequence reads: CSARDAETQYF. For the CDR3, the DNA is TGCAGTGCTAGAGACGCCGAGACCCAGTACTTC.

This clonotype was counted only a few times. The chain employs TRBV29-1 and TRBJ1-2; tentative D call: TRBD1 (6 bases). Germline V lookup: CDR1 SQVTM, CDR2 ANQGSEA. The CDR3 is 11 residues long. V shed 7 bases and J shed 5 bases, with 11 bases lying between them. The CDR3 bases are TGCAGCGCGGGACACTTGTATGGCTACACCTTC. Translation gives CSAGHLYGYTF.

This clonotype was found a few times. The J gene is TRBJ2-7, the V gene TRBV20-1, with D unresolved. V was shortened by 3 bases and J by 0 bases, with 6 bases between the two germline ends. Germline CDR1 DFQATT, CDR2 SNEGSKA (reference sequence). This CDR3 contains 12 residues. CDR3 residues: CSASPSSYEQYF. The CDR3 region has the DNA TGCAGTGCTAGCCCGAGCTCCTACGAGCAGTACTTC.